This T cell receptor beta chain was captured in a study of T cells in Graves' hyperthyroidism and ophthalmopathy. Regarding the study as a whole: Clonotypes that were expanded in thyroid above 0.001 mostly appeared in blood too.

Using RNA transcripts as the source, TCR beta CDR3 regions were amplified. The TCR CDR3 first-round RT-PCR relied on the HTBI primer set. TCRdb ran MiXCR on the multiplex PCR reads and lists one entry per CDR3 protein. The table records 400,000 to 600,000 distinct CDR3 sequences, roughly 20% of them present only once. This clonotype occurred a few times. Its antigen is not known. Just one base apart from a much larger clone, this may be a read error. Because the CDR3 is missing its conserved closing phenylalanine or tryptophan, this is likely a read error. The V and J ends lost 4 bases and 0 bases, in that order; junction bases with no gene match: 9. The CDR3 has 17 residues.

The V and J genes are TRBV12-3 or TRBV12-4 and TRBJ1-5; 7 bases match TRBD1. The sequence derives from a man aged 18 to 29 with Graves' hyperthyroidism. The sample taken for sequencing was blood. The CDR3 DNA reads TGTGCCAGCAGTTCCACGACAGGGCCCGTTAGCAATCAGCCCCAGCATTTG. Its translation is CASSSTTGPVSNQPQHL.